The 20 T cell receptor beta chains below all came from one sample that was sequenced in a study of identical twins. One entry per CDR3 protein results from TCRdb running MiXCR on the 5' RACE reads. Of hundreds of thousands of distinct CDR3 sequences listed, 20% to 25% are singletons. This sample also belongs to another study, concerning T cells expressing NK-cell markers.

Sequenced: CD4+ T cells sorted from blood. These receptors originate from a woman aged 18-30 years in good health.

The V call is TRBV5-1, the J call TRBJ2-7; D possibly corresponds to TRBD2 (5 bases). This CDR3 is 16 amino acids long. CDR1 is SGHRS, CDR2 YFSETQ, per germline. Trimming took 0 bases from V and 2 from J, leaving 15 bases between them. The DNA of the CDR3 is TGCGCCAGCAGCTTGGCCAGCGCTAGCCGTACCTACGAGCAGTACTTC. Encoded protein: CASSLASASRTYEQYF. Looking up the rest from reference TRBV5-1 and TRBJ2-7 gives the full variable domain: KAGVTQTPRYLIKTRGQQVTLSCSPISGHRSVSWYQQTPGQGLQFLFEYFSETQRNKGNFPGRFSGRQFSNSRSEMNVSTLELGDSALYLCASSLASASRTYEQYFGPGTRLTVT.

J is TRBJ2-5 and V is TRBV20-1, with D perhaps TRBD2 (6 bases). This CDR3 comprises 14 residues. Germline CDR1 DFQATT, CDR2 SNEGSKA (reference sequence). Trimming took off 4 bases at V and 5 bases at J, with 17 bases between the two ends. The CDR3: CSAIPRGGWETQYF. The CDR3 DNA sequence: TGCAGTGCTATCCCGAGGGGAGGTTGGGAGACCCAGTACTTC.

The rearrangement uses TRBV5-8 and TRBJ2-3, with TRBD2 identical over 7 bases. The CDR3 contains 15 residues. V lost 2 bases, J lost 4 bases, and 7 bases stayed unmatched. CDR1 and CDR2 (germline): SGHTS, YDEGEE. DNA of the CDR3: TGTGCCAGCAGCTTCAGTGGGAGGGAGGCAGATACGCAGTATTTT. Its translation: CASSFSGREADTQYF.

This clonotype was observed a few times. The rearrangement links TRBV6-5 to TRBJ2-7; D may be TRBD2 (7 bases). The CDR3 has 16 amino acids. V gave up 0 bases and J gave up 1 base, with 13 bases separating them. CDR1 is MNHEY and CDR2 is SVGAGI in the germline V gene. The CDR3 protein is CASSYSGGTLSYEQYF. CDR3 coding DNA: TGTGCCAGCAGTTACTCCGGGGGGACACTTTCCTACGAGCAGTACTTC.

There are a few counts of this clonotype. The CDR3 DNA reads as TGCAGTGCTAGTCGGGCGGGGGGCACAGATACGCAGTATTTT. Translating it yields CSASRAGGTDTQYF. The rearrangement uses TRBV20-1 and TRBJ2-3, with TRBD2 matching over 7 bases. CDR3 length equals 14 residues. Germline CDR1 and CDR2: DFQATT and SNEGSKA (reference sequence). V dropped 3 bases and J dropped 1; count of bases not matched to a gene: 4.

This clonotype was observed a handful of times. The chain couples TRBV12-2 to TRBJ2-7. TRBV12-2 is listed as a pseudogene. This CDR3 contains 17 residues. This CDR3 is CASRVGKDRDPTYEQYF. In nucleotides, the CDR3 is TGTGCAAGTCGCGTAGGTAAGGACAGGGATCCCACCTACGAGCAGTACTTC.

This clonotype was seen a few times. The rearrangement links TRBV20-1 to TRBJ1-1; the D is unclear. The CDR3 loop spans 15 amino acids. Trimming took 0 bases from V and 6 from J, leaving 17 bases between them. Germline V gene data show CDR1 as DFQATT and CDR2 as SNEGSKA (reference sequence). This CDR3 is CSARDHVGLVSEAFF. Written as DNA, the CDR3 is TGCAGTGCTAGAGATCATGTAGGCCTCGTTTCTGAAGCTTTCTTT.

CDR3 sequence reads: CSARDGTGTTDTQYF. The CDR3 DNA follows: TGCAGTGCTAGAGATGGGACAGGGACCACAGATACGCAGTATTTT. The V and J genes are TRBV20-1 and TRBJ2-3; 9 bases match TRBD1. The J segment lost 2 bases and the V segment lost 0 bases, leaving 3 bases of the junction unmatched. The germline V gene encodes CDR1 DFQATT and CDR2 SNEGSKA (reference sequence). There are 15 residues in the CDR3.

The chain employs TRBV20-1 and TRBJ2-1; 14 bases agree with TRBD2. This CDR3 spans 15 amino acids. Germline V gene data show CDR1 as DFQATT and CDR2 as SNEGSKA (reference sequence). Losses at the gene ends were 2 bases for V and 8 bases for J; bases not matched to a gene: 5. Here the CDR3 DNA reads TGCAGTGCTAGATCAGGACTAGCGGGAGGTCATGAGCAGTTCTTC. This gives the protein CSARSGLAGGHEQFF.

V is TRBV24-1 and J is TRBJ2-5; D unresolved. The CDR3 extends over 13 amino acids. Germline V gene lookup returns CDR1 KGHDR and CDR2 SFDVKD. Deletions cut 3 bases from V and 4 bases from J, with 8 bases between. CDR3 loop: CATSDPSRETQYF. CDR3 DNA sequence: TGTGCCACCAGTGATCCTAGTCGAGAGACCCAGTACTTC.

The chain employs TRBV15 and TRBJ1-2; D is perhaps TRBD1 (6 bases). Germline CDR1 is LNHNV and CDR2 is YYDKDF (reference sequence). The CDR3 extends over 16 amino acids. V gave up 3 bases and J gave up 3 bases, with 17 bases separating them. CDR3 nucleotides: TGTGCCACCAGCAGTTTGGGGAGAAAGGGGGACTATGGCTACACCTTC. Translated, it gives CATSSLGRKGDYGYTF. Using reference TRBV15 and TRBJ1-2 for the parts outside the CDR3, the full variable domain is DAMVIQNPRYQVTQFGKPVTLSCSQTLNHNVMYWYQQKSSQAPKLLFHYYDKDFNNEADTPDNFQSRRPNTSFCFLDIRSPGLGDTAMYLCATSSLGRKGDYGYTFGSGTRLTVV.

This clonotype was recorded a few times. This rearrangement joins TRBV6-1 to TRBJ2-1; perhaps TRBD2 as D (5 bases). Between the trimmed V and J ends, which lost 6 bases and 0 bases, there was a span of 15 bases. This CDR3 is 16 amino acids long. CDR1 is MNHNS, CDR2 SASEGT, per germline. The CDR3 bases are TGTGCCAGCAGAGTTAATGGTGGAGGCTCCTACAATGAGCAGTTCTTC. It encodes CASRVNGGGSYNEQFF.

The gene calls are TRBV5-6 and TRBJ2-3, with D uncertain. CDR1 SGHDT and CDR2 YYEEEE come from the germline V gene. Trimming pared 3 bases from V and 2 bases from J, leaving 7 bases between. This CDR3 has 13 amino acids. CDR3 nucleotide sequence: TGTGCCAGCAGCTGGAGAGCCACAGATACGCAGTATTTT. The encoded protein is CASSWRATDTQYF.

This clonotype was seen more than once but under ten times. This chain uses TRBV6-1 with TRBJ1-6, with D perhaps TRBD1 (5 bases). The germline CDR1 and CDR2 sequences are MNHNS and SASEGT. The V end lost 9 bases, the J end lost 6 bases, and 15 bases lay between the germline ends. The CDR3 loop spans 14 amino acids. The CDR3 sequence is CASWGLTLNSPLHF. The CDR3 DNA is TGTGCCAGTTGGGGGTTAACACTTAATTCACCCCTCCACTTT.

The V gene is TRBV4-3, the J gene TRBJ2-3; 8 nucleotides line up with TRBD2. The germline V gene has CDR1 LGHNA and CDR2 YSLEER. The CDR3 contains 16 residues. Trimming took 4 bases from V and 2 from J; bases not matched to a gene: 8. The CDR3 sequence: CASSPFAAGATDTQYF. CDR3 DNA: TGCGCCAGCAGCCCCTTTGCAGCGGGGGCCACAGATACGCAGTATTTT.

This clonotype appeared many times. The rearrangement joins TRBV20-1 to TRBJ2-1; no clear D gene. The germline gives CDR1 DFQATT, CDR2 SNEGSKA (reference sequence). This CDR3 contains 13 residues. V was pared by 2 bases and J by 0 bases, with 5 bases between. CDR3 nucleotides: TGCAGTGCTAGAACGAGCTCCTACAATGAGCAGTTCTTC. This translates into CSARTSSYNEQFF.

J is TRBJ2-1 and V is TRBV10-3; the match to TRBD2 covers 7 bases. CDR1 and CDR2 from the germline V gene are ENHRY and SYGVKD. This CDR3 contains 14 residues. J was trimmed by 6 bases and V by 5 bases; bases with no gene match: 7. CDR3 bases: TGTGCCATCAGTAGCGGGGAATCTGCCAATGAGCAGTTCTTC. This encodes CAISSGESANEQFF.

The chain joins TRBV12-3 or TRBV12-4 to TRBJ1-5; 7 bases agree with TRBD1. Trimming removed 6 bases from V and 6 bases from J; junction bases left unmatched: 8. The CDR3 runs to 14 residues. CDR3 in DNA: TGTGCCAGCAGCACGCGACAGGGAGGTCAGCCCCAGCATTTT. Translated: CASSTRQGGQPQHF.

This chain's CDR3 is CASSLSRAGSGTQYF. The DNA for the CDR3 is TGTGCCAGCAGCTTAAGTAGAGCGGGAAGTGGGACCCAGTACTTC. This chain uses TRBV11-2 with TRBJ2-5, with TRBD2 matching over 7 bases. The CDR3 totals 15 residues. From germline, CDR1 is SGHAT and CDR2 FQNNGV. V shed 2 bases, J shed 7 bases, and the junction held 10 bases outside the gene matches.

This clonotype turned up a few times. The chain recombines TRBV7-2 with TRBJ1-1, with D unresolved. Trimming took off 5 bases at V and 0 bases at J, with 10 bases between the two ends. The germline V gene encodes CDR1 SGHTA and CDR2 FQGNSA. The CDR3 sequence is 14 residues long. The CDR3 nucleotides are TGTGCCAGCAGCACCCAGGCGTTGAACACTGAAGCTTTCTTT. Translation: CASSTQALNTEAFF.